Listed here are 21 T cell receptor beta chains from one sample, sequenced in a study of cytomegalovirus exposure and HLA in healthy donors. The data were produced by immunoSEQ multiplex PCR, yet TCRdb's version contains in-frame clones alone and is incomplete. The table lists some 200,000 clones, approximately 84% of them singletons. Sequencing was performed on PBMCs. The receptors shown here come from a woman under 30 in good health and CMV-seropositive.

The chain employs TRBV5-5 and TRBJ2-3; TRBD2 matches 8 bases. Germline V gene lookup returns CDR1 SGHKS and CDR2 YYEKEE (reference sequence). J was trimmed by 7 bases and V by 4 bases; bases with no gene match: 14. The CDR3 length is 16 residues. The CDR3 sequence is CASSRSPGAGGYTQYF. CDR3 in DNA: TGTGCCAGCAGCCGCTCCCCTGGGGCGGGGGGTTATACGCAGTATTTT.

J is TRBJ1-1 and V is TRBV5-6; TRBD1 might be the D (5 bases). Germline V gene lookup returns CDR1 SGHDT and CDR2 YYEEEE. V was trimmed by 3 bases and J by 1 base, leaving 10 bases between them. CDR3 length equals 14 residues. CDR3 region: CASSWGLGNTEAFF. The CDR3, as DNA: TGTGCCAGCAGCTGGGGACTGGGGAACACTGAAGCTTTCTTT.

The V call is TRBV6-5, the J call TRBJ2-5, with D tentatively TRBD1 (7 bases). With 6 bases removed from V and 2 bases from J, the gap between germline ends came to 10 bases. CDR1 MNHEY and CDR2 SVGAGI come from the germline V gene. The CDR3 loop spans 13 amino acids. CDR3 residues: CASSPGGQETQYF. In nucleotides, the CDR3 is TGTGCCAGCAGCCCAGGGGGGCAAGAGACCCAGTACTTC.

J is TRBJ2-7 and V is TRBV4-2; 7 bases line up with TRBD2. This CDR3 has 15 amino acids. Germline CDR1 and CDR2: LGHNA and YNFKEQ. V lost 0 bases and J lost 3; bases outside the gene matches: 5. The chain's CDR3 is CASSQDGLADYEQYF. The CDR3 nucleotides read TGTGCCAGCAGCCAAGATGGGCTAGCGGACTACGAGCAGTACTTC.

This chain connects TRBV6-1 to TRBJ1-5, with D possibly being TRBD1 (5 bases). The CDR3 runs to 14 residues. CDR1 is MNHNS, CDR2 SASEGT, per germline. The V end was cut by 8 bases, the J end by 2 bases, with 13 bases between. CDR3 DNA sequence: TGTGCCAGCGAACCCGGGGGGGGCAATCAGCCCCAGCATTTT. Amino acid sequence: CASEPGGGNQPQHF.

V usage is TRBV4-1 and J usage is TRBJ2-5; D gene unclear. CDR1 and CDR2 from the germline V gene are MGHRA and YSYEKL. This CDR3 comprises 12 residues. V was trimmed by 3 bases and J by 4 bases, leaving 6 bases between them. The CDR3 spells CASSHNIETQYF. The CDR3 bases are TGCGCCAGCAGCCACAACATAGAGACCCAGTACTTC.

This clone came up a few times. The rearrangement joins TRBV4-1 to TRBJ1-6, with D hard to call. The CDR3 is 16 amino acids. Trimming took 0 bases from V and 7 from J, leaving 13 bases between them. Germline CDR1 and CDR2: MGHRA and YSYEKL. In DNA, the CDR3 is TGCGCCAGCAGCCAAGAGGGCACCGCTTGGAATTCACCCCTCCACTTT. Amino acids: CASSQEGTAWNSPLHF.

The genes are TRBV4-3 and TRBJ2-7, with D possibly matching TRBD1 (5 bases). Looked up from germline, CDR1 is LGHNA and CDR2 is YSLEER. Trimming took off 0 bases at V and 4 bases at J, with 13 bases between the two ends. The CDR3 has 15 residues. CDR3 DNA: TGCGCCAGCAGCCAAGAGTTTAGCTCAGGGTACGAGCAGTACTTC. This gives the protein CASSQEFSSGYEQYF.

The rearrangement links TRBV18 to TRBJ2-1; D perhaps matches TRBD1 (6 bases). CDR1 and CDR2 from the germline V gene are KGHSH and LQKENI. Trimming removed 3 bases at V and 4 bases at J, with 7 bases between. CDR3 size: 13 residues. The CDR3 nucleotides are TGTGCCAGCTCACCTCAGGGGTACAATGAGCAGTTCTTC. This sequence encodes CASSPQGYNEQFF.

CDR3 sequence: CATSRGIGNQPQHF. DNA for the CDR3: TGTGCCACCAGCAGAGGTATCGGCAATCAGCCCCAGCATTTT. The chain has TRBV15 and TRBJ1-5; the D is unclear. Germline V gene sequence: CDR1 LNHNV, CDR2 YYDKDF (reference sequence). The V gene lost 1 base and the J gene lost 2 bases, with 6 bases spanning the gap. CDR3 length: 14 residues.

The chain is built from TRBV2 and TRBJ2-5, with TRBD1 as a possible D gene (5 bases). Germline CDR1 SNHLY, CDR2 FYNNEI. Trimming took 3 bases from V and 4 from J, leaving 18 bases between them. This CDR3 has 16 amino acids. The CDR3 here is CASSEAAGGARETQYF. CDR3 sequence (DNA): TGTGCCAGCAGTGAGGCGGCAGGTGGGGCCCGAGAGACCCAGTACTTC.

The chain employs TRBV18 and TRBJ2-2; D gene ambiguous. Germline V CDR1 and CDR2: KGHSH, LQKENI. CDR3 length equals 14 residues. Trimming stripped 1 base from V and 6 bases from J, with 9 bases between. CDR3 region: CASSPLPVPGELFF. The CDR3 DNA reads as TGTGCCAGCTCACCACTACCGGTTCCCGGGGAGCTGTTTTTT.

The chain combines TRBV11-2 with TRBJ2-3; D is perhaps TRBD2 (5 bases). CDR1 is SGHAT, CDR2 FQNNGV, per germline. The germline V and J ends were trimmed by 1 base and 2 bases, with 16 bases remaining between them. The CDR3 is 17 residues long. CDR3 amino acids: CASSLGLASPPTDTQYF. The CDR3 region has the DNA TGTGCCAGCAGCTTAGGGCTAGCCTCGCCTCCCACAGATACGCAGTATTTT.

The chain couples TRBV6-6 to TRBJ2-5, with TRBD2 identical over 9 bases. Trimming took 10 bases from V and 4 from J; bases not matched to a gene: 4. There are 12 residues in the CDR3. Germline V gene sequence: CDR1 MNHNY, CDR2 SVGAGI (reference sequence). CDR3: CATRGGGETQYF. CDR3 nucleotide sequence: TGTGCCACACGCGGGGGGGGAGAGACCCAGTACTTC.

This rearrangement joins TRBV5-3 to TRBJ1-1; perhaps TRBD1 as D (6 bases). TRBV5-3 is annotated as an ORF whose role is uncertain. V dropped 0 bases and J dropped 4 bases, with 19 bases sitting between them. This CDR3 spans 17 amino acids. The CDR3 DNA is TGTGCCAGAAGCTTGGCCAGGGGTACTACTGGAGGCACTGAAGCTTTCTTT. It encodes CARSLARGTTGGTEAFF.

This chain connects TRBV19 to TRBJ1-2, with 10 bases identical to TRBD1. V dropped 8 bases and J dropped 7; count of bases not matched to a gene: 7. The CDR3 has 13 residues. CDR1 LNHDA and CDR2 SQIVND come from the germline V gene (reference sequence). CDR3 DNA: TGTGCCAGTCGGGACAGGGGAGGGAGTGGCTACACCTTC. Translated: CASRDRGGSGYTF.

The CDR3 DNA is TGCGCCAGCAGCTTGGGCCCCCGGGACAGGGGAACTGGAAACACCATATATTTT. Translated: CASSLGPRDRGTGNTIYF. The chain combines TRBV5-1 with TRBJ1-3, with TRBD1 matching 10 bases. This CDR3 region has 18 residues. V dropped 0 bases and J dropped 2; count of bases not matched to a gene: 8. Germline CDR1 reads SGHRS; CDR2 reads YFSETQ. Using reference TRBV5-1 and TRBJ1-3 for the parts outside the CDR3, the full variable domain is KAGVTQTPRYLIKTRGQQVTLSCSPISGHRSVSWYQQTPGQGLQFLFEYFSETQRNKGNFPGRFSGRQFSNSRSEMNVSTLELGDSALYLCASSLGPRDRGTGNTIYFGEGSWLTVV.

V and J are TRBV11-2 and TRBJ1-1; tentative D call: TRBD1 (6 bases). The germline V gene has CDR1 SGHAT and CDR2 FQNNGV. The length of the CDR3 is 14 residues. V was cut by 5 bases and J by 4 bases, with 14 bases left in between. The CDR3 DNA sequence: TGTGCCAGCAGCCGGGACACCGGACCCACTGAAGCTTTCTTT. This gives the protein CASSRDTGPTEAFF.

The chain is built from TRBV4-3 and TRBJ1-1; D not certain. Germline CDR1 reads LGHNA; CDR2 reads YSLEER. The CDR3 has 15 amino acids. The V and J ends lost 0 bases and 5 bases respectively, with 13 bases between them. CDR3 sequence reads: CASSQDRHGGTEAFF. CDR3 sequence (DNA): TGCGCCAGCAGCCAAGATCGTCACGGAGGGACTGAAGCTTTCTTT.

This chain links TRBV4-3 with TRBJ1-1, with no clear D. Germline assignment: CDR1 LGHNA and CDR2 YSLEER. CDR3 length: 15 residues. With 0 bases removed from V and 5 bases from J, the gap between germline ends came to 13 bases. CDR3 in amino acids: CASSQEGPGRTEAFF. DNA for the CDR3: TGCGCCAGCAGCCAAGAAGGCCCGGGGAGGACTGAAGCTTTCTTT.

This clone was picked up one time. The CDR3 region is CASSRQEQETQYF. As DNA, the CDR3 is TGTGCCAGCAGTCGACAGGAGCAAGAGACCCAGTACTTC. The V call is TRBV6-5, the J call TRBJ2-5; weak D call: TRBD1 (6 bases). Deletions cut 5 bases from V and 2 bases from J, with 9 bases between. The germline V gene encodes CDR1 MNHEY and CDR2 SVGAGI. The CDR3 totals 13 residues.